Each of the 7 T cell receptor beta chains below was sequenced from the same sample in a study of CD8 T cells in ankylosing spondylitis. TCRdb redid the calling of the 5' RACE reads with MiXCR, one entry per CDR3 protein. The sample lists 200,000 to 250,000 distinct CDR3 sequences; under 30% were seen once. Source material: blood, either unsorted or a sorted T cell fraction (not recorded which). Receptor source: a male donor with ankylosing spondylitis or in good health (not recorded which).

CDR3 loop: CASSWASRGRGGTEAFF. The CDR3 nucleotides read TGTGCCAGCAGTTGGGCGAGCAGGGGGCGCGGAGGCACTGAAGCTTTCTTT. V usage is TRBV12-3 or TRBV12-4 and J usage is TRBJ1-1; TRBD1 agrees at 8 bases. The CDR3 totals 17 residues. V was pared by 4 bases and J by 4 bases, with 14 bases of the junction left unmatched.

This clonotype occurred a few times. The chain links TRBV20-1 to TRBJ1-4; possible D gene TRBD1, 6 bases. The germline CDR1 and CDR2 sequences are DFQATT and SNEGSKA (reference sequence). V was trimmed by 3 bases and J by 2 bases, leaving 7 bases between them. The CDR3 is 13 amino acids. CDR3 coding DNA: TGCAGTGCTAGCGGACAGACTAATGAAAAACTGTTTTTT. Protein: CSASGQTNEKLFF.

The sample holds many counts of this clonotype. This chain uses TRBV7-9 with TRBJ2-1; TRBD2 matches 8 bases. This CDR3 contains 15 residues. V lost 1 base and J lost 7; bases outside the gene matches: 6. Germline lookup yields CDR1 SEHNR and CDR2 FQNEAQ (reference sequence). In DNA form, the CDR3 reads TGTGCCAGCAGCTTAGTCCAGCGGGAGAGAAATGAGCAGTTCTTC. The encoded protein is CASSLVQRERNEQFF.

This clonotype was found a few times. The chain carries TRBV6-1 and TRBJ2-1; tentatively, D is TRBD2 (7 bases). This CDR3 has 15 residues. Trimming took 5 bases from V and 5 from J, leaving 16 bases between them. Germline V gene data show CDR1 as MNHNS and CDR2 as SASEGT. CDR3 protein: CASSLLRGGNNEQFF. Here the CDR3 DNA reads TGTGCCAGCAGTCTCCTGAGGGGGGGGAACAATGAGCAGTTCTTC.

The CDR3 DNA sequence: TGTGCCAGCCTGGGGTCCGGGGGGTCAGATACGCAGTATTTT. Protein sequence: CASLGSGGSDTQYF. This chain uses TRBV6-1 with TRBJ2-3; 7 positions agree with TRBD2. Trimming cost V 8 bases and J 4 bases; bases outside gene matches: 9. The CDR3 runs to 14 residues. Germline V lookup: CDR1 MNHNS, CDR2 SASEGT.

CDR3: CSVAAGYGYTF. CDR3 nucleotide sequence: TGCAGCGTTGCTGCCGGGTATGGCTACACCTTC. The chain carries TRBV29-1 and TRBJ1-2; D remains ambiguous. Looked up from germline, CDR1 is SQVTM and CDR2 is ANQGSEA. V lost 4 bases and J 5 bases, leaving 8 bases between the germline ends. The CDR3 length is 11 residues.

This clonotype was seen ten or more times. The chain uses TRBV5-5 and TRBJ1-1; D uncertain. With 0 bases removed from V and 8 bases from J, the gap between germline ends came to 8 bases. The CDR3 contains 12 residues. CDR1 and CDR2 (germline): SGHKS, YYEKEE (reference sequence). The CDR3 DNA is TGTGCCAGCAGCTTGGGGGTAAAAGAAGCTTTCTTT. This sequence encodes CASSLGVKEAFF.